Listed below are T cell receptor beta chains from one sample, sequenced in a study of T-cell memory formation after mild COVID-19. TCRdb re-derived calls from the 5' RACE reads in MiXCR, one entry per CDR3 protein. The sample consists of approximately 290,000 distinct CDR3 sequences, approximately 15% of them appearing once. The sample consisted of PBMCs or a T cell subset sorted from them (not recorded which). All receptors come from a young man who had mild COVID-19 (a few samples of this study predate the infection). Cell type and time point are not known. The CDR3 runs from the conserved cysteine through the conserved F or W. Fields, in order: J gene, D gene, clone size, V gene, CDR3 DNA, CDR3 protein. The D gene is left open where the match is weak. Part of the rows lack a size; the others show once, few, many or a class for expanded clones.

J gene: TRBJ1-2; D gene: TRBD1; clone size: many; V gene: TRBV5-1; CDR3 DNA: TGTGCCAGCAGTCCAGGACAGGGTAACTATGGCTACACCTTC; CDR3 protein: CASSPGQGNYGYTF
J gene: TRBJ2-5; D gene: NA; clone size: NA; V gene: TRBV7-2; CDR3 DNA: TGTGCCAGCAGCTTAGGATTGGGGGGGACCCAGTACTTC; CDR3 protein: CASSLGLGGTQYF
J gene: TRBJ1-6; D gene: NA; clone size: many; V gene: TRBV7-2; CDR3 DNA: TGTGCCAGCAGCTTGAACACAGGCTGGCTTAATTCACCCCTCCACTTT; CDR3 protein: CASSLNTGWLNSPLHF
J gene: TRBJ2-1; D gene: NA; clone size: many; V gene: TRBV5-1; CDR3 DNA: TGCGCCAGCAGCGTTGGATACAATGAGCAGTTCTTC; CDR3 protein: CASSVGYNEQFF
J gene: TRBJ2-7; D gene: TRBD2; clone size: NA; V gene: TRBV27; CDR3 DNA: TGTGCCAGCAGTTTAGGGACTAACTACGAGCAGTACTTC; CDR3 protein: CASSLGTNYEQYF
J gene: TRBJ2-2; D gene: NA; clone size: NA; V gene: TRBV20-1; CDR3 DNA: TGCAGTGCTAGCCGGCAGGACACCGGGGAGCTGTTTTTT; CDR3 protein: CSASRQDTGELFF
J gene: TRBJ2-4; D gene: TRBD2; clone size: few; V gene: TRBV4-3; CDR3 DNA: TGCGCCAGCAGCCAAGATGGAGCGGGGGGGCACAACATTCAGTACTTC; CDR3 protein: CASSQDGAGGHNIQYF
J gene: TRBJ2-7; D gene: NA; clone size: NA; V gene: TRBV6-5; CDR3 DNA: TGTGCCAGCAGTCCCCTAGGAGGCCCCTACGAGCAGTACTTC; CDR3 protein: CASSPLGGPYEQYF
J gene: TRBJ1-6; D gene: NA; clone size: few; V gene: TRBV7-9; CDR3 DNA: TGTGCCAGCAGTCAGCCCCCCTCAGGGACCCCTTATAATTCACCCCTCCACTTT; CDR3 protein: CASSQPPSGTPYNSPLHF
J gene: TRBJ2-1; D gene: NA; clone size: few; V gene: TRBV14; CDR3 DNA: TGTGCCAGCAGCCAAGTTTATGAGCAGTTCTTC; CDR3 protein: CASSQVYEQFF
J gene: TRBJ1-5; D gene: NA; clone size: NA; V gene: TRBV27; CDR3 DNA: TGTGCCAGCAATCCAGAAGGGTTCCCACATAGCAATCAGCCCCAGCATTTT; CDR3 protein: CASNPEGFPHSNQPQHF
J gene: TRBJ2-7; D gene: TRBD1; clone size: few; V gene: TRBV18; CDR3 DNA: TGTGCCAGCTCACCGGGGACAGGACTTTACGAGCAGTACTTC; CDR3 protein: CASSPGTGLYEQYF
J gene: TRBJ2-2; D gene: NA; clone size: NA; V gene: TRBV10-3; CDR3 DNA: TGTGCCATCAGTGAGGGAAGGACCGGGGAGCTGTTTTTT; CDR3 protein: CAISEGRTGELFF
J gene: TRBJ1-2; D gene: NA; clone size: few; V gene: TRBV7-9; CDR3 DNA: TGTGCCAGCAGGTCGACAGTGAGCCGGTATGGCTACACCTTC; CDR3 protein: CASRSTVSRYGYTF
J gene: TRBJ1-2; D gene: NA; clone size: NA; V gene: TRBV9; CDR3 DNA: TGTGCCAGCAGCGCCCCAGGCGCTGCCCCGGGAGGCTACACCTTC; CDR3 protein: CASSAPGAAPGGYTF
J gene: TRBJ2-2; D gene: TRBD1; clone size: many; V gene: TRBV18; CDR3 DNA: TGTGCCAGCTCACAGGACAGGGTCGGATACACCGGGGAGCTGTTTTTT; CDR3 protein: CASSQDRVGYTGELFF
J gene: TRBJ2-2; D gene: TRBD1; clone size: few; V gene: TRBV7-9; CDR3 DNA: TGTGCCAGCAGCCCCAGACAGGGTAACGCCGGGGAGCTGTTTTTT; CDR3 protein: CASSPRQGNAGELFF
J gene: TRBJ2-3; D gene: NA; clone size: NA; V gene: TRBV7-3; CDR3 DNA: TGTGCCAGCAGCTCCACCCACGGGGGGCCGAGCACAGATACGCAGTATTTT; CDR3 protein: CASSSTHGGPSTDTQYF
J gene: TRBJ2-1; D gene: NA; clone size: few; V gene: TRBV6-2/TRBV6-3; CDR3 DNA: TGTGCCAGCAGCCTTTCGTATCGGGGTTGGAGCTCCTACAATGAGCAGTTCTTC; CDR3 protein: CASSLSYRGWSSYNEQFF
J gene: TRBJ2-6; D gene: NA; clone size: few; V gene: TRBV10-3; CDR3 DNA: TGTGCCATCAGTGTCTTTGGACGCAGCTCTGGGGCCAACGTCCTGACTTTC; CDR3 protein: CAISVFGRSSGANVLTF
J gene: TRBJ2-1; D gene: NA; clone size: few; V gene: TRBV5-5; CDR3 DNA: TGTGCCAGCAGCTTGCTCGGGTCGGAGCAGTTCTTC; CDR3 protein: CASSLLGSEQFF
J gene: TRBJ2-5; D gene: NA; clone size: few; V gene: TRBV3-1; CDR3 DNA: TGTGCCAGCAGCCACCTGTCCGCGGAGACCCAGTACTTC; CDR3 protein: CASSHLSAETQYF
J gene: TRBJ2-7; D gene: NA; clone size: NA; V gene: TRBV11-2; CDR3 DNA: TGTGCCAGCAGCTCACCGAGGAATTCCTACGAGCAGTACTTC; CDR3 protein: CASSSPRNSYEQYF
J gene: TRBJ2-2; D gene: NA; clone size: many; V gene: TRBV7-9; CDR3 DNA: TGTGCCAGCAGACCCGACATCACCGGGGAGCTGTTTTTT; CDR3 protein: CASRPDITGELFF
J gene: TRBJ1-6; D gene: NA; clone size: many; V gene: TRBV12-3/TRBV12-4; CDR3 DNA: TGTGCCAGCAGTTTCGAGGGTTTAGAATCACCCCTCCACTTT; CDR3 protein: CASSFEGLESPLHF
J gene: TRBJ2-5; D gene: NA; clone size: many; V gene: TRBV29-1; CDR3 DNA: TGCAGCGTTTTCGGGGATCAAGAGACCCAGTACTTC; CDR3 protein: CSVFGDQETQYF
J gene: TRBJ1-1; D gene: NA; clone size: NA; V gene: TRBV5-6; CDR3 DNA: TGTGCCAGCACCTGGGCGTATCCGCTGAACACTGAAGCTTTCTTT; CDR3 protein: CASTWAYPLNTEAFF
J gene: TRBJ1-2; D gene: NA; clone size: few; V gene: TRBV7-2; CDR3 DNA: TGTGCCAGCAGCTTTCCTTCGCAGCGTGGCTACACCTTC; CDR3 protein: CASSFPSQRGYTF
J gene: TRBJ1-1; D gene: TRBD1; clone size: NA; V gene: TRBV20-1; CDR3 DNA: TGCAGTGCTAGACAGACAGGGGCTGAAGCTTTCTTT; CDR3 protein: CSARQTGAEAFF
J gene: TRBJ2-3; D gene: TRBD2; clone size: few; V gene: TRBV13; CDR3 DNA: TGTGCCAGCAGCATTAGACTAGCGGGGGGCCGCACAGATACGCAGTATTTT; CDR3 protein: CASSIRLAGGRTDTQYF
J gene: TRBJ1-2; D gene: TRBD1; clone size: few; V gene: TRBV20-1; CDR3 DNA: TGCAGTGCCTTTGGGGACAGGGGGCGTTGGGTGTTAGGCTACACCTTC; CDR3 protein: CSAFGDRGRWVLGYTF
J gene: TRBJ2-1; D gene: NA; clone size: NA; V gene: TRBV5-1; CDR3 DNA: TGCGCCAGCAGCTCACTTCCGGCAGGAATCTACAATGAGCAGTTCTTC; CDR3 protein: CASSSLPAGIYNEQFF
J gene: TRBJ2-7; D gene: TRBD2; clone size: NA; V gene: TRBV9; CDR3 DNA: TGTGCCAGCAACCCTGGCGGGAGGGCCTACGAGCAGTACTTC; CDR3 protein: CASNPGGRAYEQYF
J gene: TRBJ2-3; D gene: NA; clone size: NA; V gene: TRBV4-2; CDR3 DNA: TGTGCCAGCAGCCAAGGAGGGCCCAGTGTCACAGATACGCAGTATTTT; CDR3 protein: CASSQGGPSVTDTQYF
J gene: TRBJ2-7; D gene: TRBD1; clone size: NA; V gene: TRBV20-1; CDR3 DNA: TGCAGTGCTCAGCCGGGACAGGGTGCGCTCGAGCAGTACTTC; CDR3 protein: CSAQPGQGALEQYF
J gene: TRBJ1-1; D gene: NA; clone size: few; V gene: TRBV7-9; CDR3 DNA: TGTGCCAGCAGCTTAGGTACAGGGAGGACTGAAGCTTTCTTT; CDR3 protein: CASSLGTGRTEAFF
J gene: TRBJ1-6; D gene: NA; clone size: NA; V gene: TRBV12-3/TRBV12-4; CDR3 DNA: TGTGCCAGCAGTTTAGGTGGACCCGGGCATAGTTCACCCCTCCACTTT; CDR3 protein: CASSLGGPGHSSPLHF